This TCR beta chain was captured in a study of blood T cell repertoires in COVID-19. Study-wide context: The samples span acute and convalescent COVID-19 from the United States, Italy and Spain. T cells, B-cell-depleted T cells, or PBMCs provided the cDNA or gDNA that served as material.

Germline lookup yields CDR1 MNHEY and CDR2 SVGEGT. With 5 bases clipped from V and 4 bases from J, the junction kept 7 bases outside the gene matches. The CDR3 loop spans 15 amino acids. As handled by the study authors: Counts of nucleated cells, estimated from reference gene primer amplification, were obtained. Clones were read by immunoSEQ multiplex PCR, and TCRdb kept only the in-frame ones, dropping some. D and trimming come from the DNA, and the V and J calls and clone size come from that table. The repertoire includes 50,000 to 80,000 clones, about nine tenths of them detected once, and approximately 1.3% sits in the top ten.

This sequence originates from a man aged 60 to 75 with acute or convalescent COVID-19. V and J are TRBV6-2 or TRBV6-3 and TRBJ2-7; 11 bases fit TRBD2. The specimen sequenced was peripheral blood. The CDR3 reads CASSPLLAGDYEQYF. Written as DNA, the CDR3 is TGTGCCAGCAGTCCCCTACTAGCGGGGGATTACGAGCAGTACTTC.